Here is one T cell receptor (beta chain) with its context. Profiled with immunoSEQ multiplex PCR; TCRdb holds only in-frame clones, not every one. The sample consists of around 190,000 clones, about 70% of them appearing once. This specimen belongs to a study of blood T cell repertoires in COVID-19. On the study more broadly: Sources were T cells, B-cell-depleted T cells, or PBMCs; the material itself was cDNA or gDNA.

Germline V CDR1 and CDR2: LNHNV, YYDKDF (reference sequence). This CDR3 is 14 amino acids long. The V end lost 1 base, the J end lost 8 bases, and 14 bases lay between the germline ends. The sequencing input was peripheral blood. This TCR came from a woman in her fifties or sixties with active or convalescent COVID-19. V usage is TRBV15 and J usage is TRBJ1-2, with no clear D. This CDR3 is CATSRGEESGGYTF. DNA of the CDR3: TGTGCCACCAGCAGAGGGGAGGAGTCAGGCGGCTACACCTTC.